This T cell receptor (beta chain) was retrieved from a study of T-cell memory formation after mild COVID-19 (dated by TCRdb to about 2021). For context, the study as a whole: Most TCR sequence clusters were specific to one of the two donors. T-cell clones expanding and contracting after mild COVID-19 in two donors were tracked by longitudinal TCRalpha and TCRbeta repertoire sequencing. Two young, previously healthy adult volunteers, one female and one male, were included in the cohort.

Sequencing relied on an Illumina NovaSeq 6000. TCRalpha and TCRbeta cDNA libraries were constructed by 5'RACE with constant-segment primers, with sample barcodes and unique molecular identifiers being introduced. RNA was extracted from every sample with Trizol reagent. The libraries were amplified in two PCR steps, and the second step added a second sample barcode and Illumina TruSeq adapters. Sequencing of libraries was performed on an Illumina NovaSeq with 2 x 150 bp paired-end reads. On the authors' methods: The reads were demultiplexed and collapsed into UMI-guided consensus sequences using migec v1.2.7. With mixcr v2.1.11, UMI consensuses were aligned to TRA and TRB V and J templates and assembled into clonotypes. A clonotype was counted as expanded or contracted only when both edgeR and NoisET called the clonotype significant, with the noise models trained on biological replicates. For edgeR calls, the thresholds were a false discovery rate-adjusted p below 0.01 and a log2 fold-change of 1. As an exploratory analysis of dynamics, max-normalized trajectories of the 1000 most abundant clonotypes were examined with PCA combined with hierarchical clustering. Separately sequenced CD4+ and CD8+ repertoires were used to assign a CD4 or CD8 phenotype to each responding clone. TCRdb trimmed public reads at Q25 via fastp, called clones via MiXCR and kept in-frame beta chains. Rows are unified per CDR3 protein, each entry keeping the most common DNA and genes. It is TCRdb's table, rather than the study itself, that gives the V and J calls and clone size. The sample table holds some 45,000 distinct CDR3 sequences, of which 27% were seen once. The top ten clones comprise about 41% of the sample.

With respect to this clonotype: The clone's antigen remains unknown. Base quality data are lacking; no much larger clone is found one base away.

Results the study describes overall, beyond this receptor: Some responding clones were detected in pre-infection memory, suggesting pre-existing cross-reactive memory T cells joined the SARS-CoV-2 response. Contracting CD4+ clones turned up mainly in the CM and EM memory subsets, whereas EMRA was where CD8+ clones were enriched. The study covered only a couple of mild cases, and larger cohorts including severe cases with pre-infection samples were considered necessary. From day 15 to 85, contracting clones showed balanced CD4/CD8 phenotypes, whereas a second wave of clones that expanded from day 15 to 37 leaned towards CD4+. SARS-CoV-2 specificity was not confirmed for the second-wave clones peaking on day 37.

V loses 6 bases of germline sequence and J loses 5 bases, and the interval between the two ends is 15 bases. The CDR3 contains 14 residues, cysteine and phenylalanine counted. The entry retains the CDR3 DNA only, 42 bases that are in frame from base 1. Taken from the germline V gene, the CDR1 and CDR2 loops are SGHTA and FQGNSA. Ficoll-Paque density gradient centrifugation was the method used to isolate PBMCs. The specimen was PBMCs or a T cell subset sorted from them (not recorded which). The rearranged segments are TRBV7-2 and TRBJ2-3; the best D guess is TRBD2, with 6 bases matching. The clonotype comes from a man between 18 and 35 years old who had mild COVID-19 (a few samples of this study predate the infection). The sample titles of this study are shuffled in the database, so cell type and time point are left out; the donor was told from shared clones. The bases are TGTGCCAGCAGTCCCGTACCCGGGGGAGATACGCAGTATTTT. Translated, it gives CASSPVPGGDTQYF.